Presented here are 7 T cell receptor beta chains from one specimen sequenced in a study of blood T cell repertoires in COVID-19. TCRdb keeps only in-frame clones here, not all; method: immunoSEQ multiplex PCR. The table has about 410,000 clones, less than 95% seen once. The sequencing sample was made of PBMCs or T cells enriched from blood (not recorded which). These TCRs come from a man aged 18 to 35 who had recovered from COVID-19.

The chain couples TRBV5-1 to TRBJ2-7, with 10 nucleotides matching TRBD1. Germline CDR1 and CDR2: SGHRS and YFSETQ. J lost 1 base, V lost 1 base, and 8 bases had no gene match. The CDR3 runs to 17 residues. CDR3 bases: TGCGCCAGCAGCTTGACGCAAGACAGGGGGCAATCCTACGAGCAGTACTTC. Protein product: CASSLTQDRGQSYEQYF.

In this sample, this clone turned up a few times. This sequence joins TRBV2 and TRBJ1-2; D remains ambiguous. This CDR3 is 10 amino acids long. Germline lookup yields CDR1 SNHLY and CDR2 FYNNEI. Trimming took 6 bases from V and 4 from J, leaving 3 bases between them. DNA for the CDR3: TGTGCCAGCAGGAGCTATGGCTACACCTTC. The encoded protein is CASRSYGYTF. Complete variable domain (other parts from reference TRBV2 and TRBJ1-2): EPEVTQTPSHQVTQMGQEVILRCVPISNHLYFYWYRQILGQKVEFLVSFYNNEISEKSEIFDDQFSVERPDGSNFTLKIRSTKLEDSAMYFCASRSYGYTFGSGTRLTVV.

The chain uses TRBV7-9 and TRBJ1-1, with D unclear. CDR3 size: 12 residues. Trimming cost V 5 bases and J 6 bases, with 10 bases left between them. Germline V gene sequence: CDR1 SEHNR, CDR2 FQNEAQ (reference sequence). The CDR3 DNA reads as TGTGCCAGCAGCCCTACAGCTTCTGAAGCTTTCTTT. Translating it yields CASSPTASEAFF. Supplemented by reference TRBV7-9 and TRBJ1-1, the full variable domain reads DTGVSQNPRHKITKRGQNVTFRCDPISEHNRLYWYRQTLGQGPEFLTYFQNEAQLEKSRLLSDRFSAERPKGSFSTLEIQRTEQGDSAMYLCASSPTASEAFFGQGTRLTVV.

This chain connects TRBV24-1 to TRBJ1-5, with 12 bases lining up with TRBD1. V shed 8 bases and J 7 bases; nucleotides not matched to a gene: 14. The CDR3 has 17 amino acids. The germline CDR1 and CDR2 sequences are KGHDR and SFDVKD. The CDR3 protein is CATIINGGQGAQQPQHF. The CDR3, as DNA: TGTGCCACCATTATAAACGGGGGACAGGGGGCGCAGCAGCCCCAGCATTTT.

The rearrangement uses TRBV7-9 and TRBJ1-2; a possible D gene is TRBD1 (5 bases). The V end lost 7 bases, the J end lost 6 bases, and 24 bases lay between the germline ends. Germline assignment: CDR1 SEHNR and CDR2 FQNEAQ (reference sequence). This CDR3 comprises 16 residues. CDR3 sequence: CASIVLQYGTDDGYTF. CDR3 nucleotide sequence: TGTGCCAGCATCGTACTACAATACGGGACTGACGATGGCTACACCTTC.

This clone came up once. This chain connects TRBV11-1 to TRBJ1-6, with 7 positions matching TRBD1. The CDR3 sequence is 14 residues long. The germline V gene has CDR1 SGHAT and CDR2 FQDESV (reference sequence). Unmatched junction bases numbered 2, after V lost 4 bases and J lost 5 bases. The CDR3 reads CASSSRGNNSPLHF. The CDR3, as DNA: TGTGCCAGCAGCTCCAGGGGGAATAATTCACCCCTCCACTTT. Using reference TRBV11-1 and TRBJ1-6 for the parts outside the CDR3, the full variable domain is EAEVAQSPRYKITEKSQAVAFWCDPISGHATLYWYRQILGQGPELLVQFQDESVVDDSQLPKDRFSAERLKGVDSTLKIQPAELGDSAMYLCASSSRGNNSPLHFGNGTRLTVT.

The chain couples TRBV28 to TRBJ1-3; maybe TRBD1 (5 bases). Germline-derived CDR1 and CDR2 are MDHEN and SYDVKM. The ends were cut back, 7 bases at V and 0 bases at J, with 19 bases in the middle. The CDR3 has 17 amino acids. The CDR3 sequence is CASTPGGGLGSGNTIYF. The CDR3 coding sequence is TGTGCCAGCACCCCTGGGGGGGGGTTAGGCTCTGGAAACACCATATATTTT.